This TCR beta chain was identified during a study of blood T cell repertoires in COVID-19. Per the study methods: Estimates of nucleated cell counts were drawn from the amplification of reference gene primers. Using immunoSEQ multiplex PCR, the repertoire was profiled, and TCRdb retains in-frame clones only, with some absent. V, J and clone size derive from that table, while D and trimming were established from the DNA sequence. Here the sample spans around 57,000 clones, around nine tenths being singletons. This CDR3 has 16 residues. Germline values: CDR1 SGHTA, CDR2 FQGNSA. The junction had 14 bases not matched to a gene; V was cut back by 5 bases and J by 6 bases.

The chain has TRBV7-2 and TRBJ2-7; 9 bases line up with TRBD1. The clonotype originates from a human donor in a cohort sampled during active COVID-19. The sequenced sample was peripheral blood. CDR3 loop: CASSTSSGTGRGEQYF. DNA for the CDR3: TGTGCCAGCAGCACCTCCTCCGGGACAGGGAGGGGCGAGCAGTACTTC.